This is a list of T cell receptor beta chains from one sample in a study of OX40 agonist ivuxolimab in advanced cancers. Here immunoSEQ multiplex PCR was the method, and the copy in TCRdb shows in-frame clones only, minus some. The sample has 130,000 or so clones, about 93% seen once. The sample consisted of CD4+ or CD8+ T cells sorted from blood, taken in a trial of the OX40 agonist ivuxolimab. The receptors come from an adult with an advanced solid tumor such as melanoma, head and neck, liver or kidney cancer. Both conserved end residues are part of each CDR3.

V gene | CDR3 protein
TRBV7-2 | CASSLGLAGAATDTQYF
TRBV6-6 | CATSRTQGNTIYF
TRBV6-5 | CASSREGGNGELFF
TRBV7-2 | CASSLGFDGYTF
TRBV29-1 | CSSAQGSGETQYF
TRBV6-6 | CASSRLAREGAYEQYF
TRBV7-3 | CASSQAASGGSYEQYF
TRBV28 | CASSPPLFSGRAYEQYF
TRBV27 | CASSSLQGRPGNTIYF
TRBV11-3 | CASSSRPNTEAFF
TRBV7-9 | CASSLSVSYNEQFF
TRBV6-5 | CASTSLGQGSTEAFF
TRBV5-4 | CASSWRVTGANTGELFF
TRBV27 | CASSLSSSGRTKNEQFF
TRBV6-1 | CASRGSNQPQHF
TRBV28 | CASSLRLAGGREQFF
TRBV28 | CASRPSGTGNYGYTF
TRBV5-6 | CASSLGSMRETQYF
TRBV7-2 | CASSSSRRTEAFF
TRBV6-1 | CASSEGQGRPSPLHF
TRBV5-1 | CASSLGTGANVLTF
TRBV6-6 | CASSYGAFQPQHF
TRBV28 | CASRGRTSGTDTQYF
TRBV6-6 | CASSYGGGRTEAFF
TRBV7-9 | CASSLRGRVTGTEAFF
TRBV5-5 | CASSLAQETQYF
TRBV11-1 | CASSRLPSTTTEQFF
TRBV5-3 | CASGHRNTEAFF